This T cell receptor (beta chain) was obtained from a study of blood T cell repertoires in COVID-19. Study at large: PBMCs, B-cell-depleted T cells, or T cells were the source of the cDNA or gDNA that made up the material.

Profiling relied on immunoSEQ multiplex PCR, and the TCRdb table lists in-frame clones only, not all of them. Of hundreds of thousands of clones listed, more than 85% were seen once; the top ten hold over 0.75%. Sequencing used peripheral blood. The sequence came from a man between 60 and 70 years old with COVID-19, enrolled during active disease.

The CDR3 coding sequence is TGTGCCAGCAGTCCGGGACTAGCGGGAGGGCCCGGCACCGGGGAGCTGTTTTTT. Translating it yields CASSPGLAGGPGTGELFF. This rearrangement joins TRBV6-4 to TRBJ2-2; 16 positions match TRBD2. In germline, CDR1 is MRHNA, CDR2 SNTAGT. The CDR3 sequence is 18 residues long. Losses at the gene ends were 5 bases for V and 4 bases for J; bases not matched to a gene: 7.